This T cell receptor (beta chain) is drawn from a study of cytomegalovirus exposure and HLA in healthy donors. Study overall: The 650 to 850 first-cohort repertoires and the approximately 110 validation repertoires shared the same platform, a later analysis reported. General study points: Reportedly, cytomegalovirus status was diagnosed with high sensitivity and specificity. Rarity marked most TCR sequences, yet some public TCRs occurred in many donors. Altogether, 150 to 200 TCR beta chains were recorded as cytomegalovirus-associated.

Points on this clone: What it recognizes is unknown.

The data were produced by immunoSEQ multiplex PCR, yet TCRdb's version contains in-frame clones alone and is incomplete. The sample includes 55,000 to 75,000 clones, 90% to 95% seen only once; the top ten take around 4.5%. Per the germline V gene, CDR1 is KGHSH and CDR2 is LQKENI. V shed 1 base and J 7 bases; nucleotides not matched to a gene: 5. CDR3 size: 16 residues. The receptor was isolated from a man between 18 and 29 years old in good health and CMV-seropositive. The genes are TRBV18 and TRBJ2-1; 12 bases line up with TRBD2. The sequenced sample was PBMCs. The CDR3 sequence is CASSPLSTSGGNEQFF. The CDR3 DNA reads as TGTGCCAGCTCACCACTGAGCACTAGCGGGGGGAATGAGCAGTTCTTC.